This T cell receptor beta chain originates from a study of T cells in Graves' hyperthyroidism and ophthalmopathy. Broader study findings: Most expanded thyroid clonotypes above 0.001 also appeared in blood.

CDR3 size: 14 residues. Germline V gene sequence: CDR1 DFQATT, CDR2 SNEGSKA (reference sequence). Losses at the gene ends were 6 bases for V and 4 bases for J; bases not matched to a gene: 6. Using RNA transcripts as the source, TCR beta CDR3 regions were amplified. In the first-round RT-PCR of the TCR CDR3, the HTBI primer set was used. TCRdb processed the multiplex PCR reads anew with MiXCR; each CDR3 protein has one entry. This sample has about 400,000 distinct CDR3 sequences; roughly 15% occur once, and the top ten carry 15% to 20%. This clonotype was detected ten times or more. What it binds is not known. Uncontrolled infections, other autoimmune diseases, pregnancy or lactation led to exclusion of patients. Diagnosing involved the use of clinical symptoms, serum thyroxine and TRAb, thyroid ultrasound and orbital computed tomography. The PBMCs studied were ones that came from about 9.9 ml fresh peripheral blood.

The chain employs TRBV20-1 and TRBJ2-5; 12 nucleotides match TRBD1. Sequencing was done on a sample of blood. The sequence derives from a woman aged 60-70 years with Graves' ophthalmopathy. In DNA form, the CDR3 reads TGCAGTGCAAAGGGACAGGGGGCGCGAGAGACCCAGTACTTC. Translating it yields CSAKGQGARETQYF.